Listed below are T cell receptor beta chains from one sample, sequenced in a study of post-analysis software for immune sequencing data. TCRdb used MiXCR to reprocess the PCR reads, holding one entry per CDR3 protein. The data contain 700,000 to 800,000 distinct CDR3 sequences, approximately 30% of them seen just once; the ten biggest clones take up around 0.56%. The sequencing sample was made of blood. These receptors originate from a girl aged 10 to 17 with multiple sclerosis. Each CDR3 is given without its conserved first and last residue. A D gene is named only where the DNA matches it firmly.

>TRBV7-9|TRBJ2-3|TRBD1
ASSQGAFFRTDTQY
>TRBV7-7|TRBJ2-5|-
ASSPETLQETQY
>TRBV27|TRBJ2-1|-
ASYRYNEQF
>TRBV14|TRBJ2-5|-
ASSQDGQGSRETQY
>TRBV5-1|TRBJ1-6|-
ASSLDWTARTLH
>TRBV4-1|TRBJ1-6|-
ASSRDSGGFNSPLH
>TRBV28|TRBJ2-1|TRBD2
ASSLSGRVNAQF
>TRBV5-1|TRBJ2-1|TRBD2
ASSSGLADLGSPYNEQF
>TRBV7-2|TRBJ1-2|-
ASSLGGRTYGYT
>TRBV6-2/TRBV6-3|TRBJ2-3|TRBD2
ASTPDRDYATDTQY
>TRBV28|TRBJ2-7|TRBD2
ASSLGREAEQY
>TRBV4-3|TRBJ2-3|-
ASSQDLLNTQY
>TRBV7-2|TRBJ2-1|-
ASSPERITYNEQF
>TRBV25-1|TRBJ2-1|-
ASSRQGSIDYEQF
>TRBV5-1|TRBJ2-5|TRBD1
ASMDRGREAQY
>TRBV25-1|TRBJ2-1|-
ASREFTSIYEQF
>TRBV9|TRBJ1-6|-
ASSVVGQNSPLH
>TRBV5-1|TRBJ2-7|-
ASREQGQQY
>TRBV12-3/TRBV12-4|TRBJ1-5|-
ASSLDSHNQPQH
>TRBV7-2|TRBJ2-1|TRBD1
ASSLQRQGAGNEQF
>TRBV12-3/TRBV12-4|TRBJ2-3|-
ASTQGRIADTQY
>TRBV12-3/TRBV12-4|TRBJ1-6|TRBD1
ASTLYIGEQGGNSPLH